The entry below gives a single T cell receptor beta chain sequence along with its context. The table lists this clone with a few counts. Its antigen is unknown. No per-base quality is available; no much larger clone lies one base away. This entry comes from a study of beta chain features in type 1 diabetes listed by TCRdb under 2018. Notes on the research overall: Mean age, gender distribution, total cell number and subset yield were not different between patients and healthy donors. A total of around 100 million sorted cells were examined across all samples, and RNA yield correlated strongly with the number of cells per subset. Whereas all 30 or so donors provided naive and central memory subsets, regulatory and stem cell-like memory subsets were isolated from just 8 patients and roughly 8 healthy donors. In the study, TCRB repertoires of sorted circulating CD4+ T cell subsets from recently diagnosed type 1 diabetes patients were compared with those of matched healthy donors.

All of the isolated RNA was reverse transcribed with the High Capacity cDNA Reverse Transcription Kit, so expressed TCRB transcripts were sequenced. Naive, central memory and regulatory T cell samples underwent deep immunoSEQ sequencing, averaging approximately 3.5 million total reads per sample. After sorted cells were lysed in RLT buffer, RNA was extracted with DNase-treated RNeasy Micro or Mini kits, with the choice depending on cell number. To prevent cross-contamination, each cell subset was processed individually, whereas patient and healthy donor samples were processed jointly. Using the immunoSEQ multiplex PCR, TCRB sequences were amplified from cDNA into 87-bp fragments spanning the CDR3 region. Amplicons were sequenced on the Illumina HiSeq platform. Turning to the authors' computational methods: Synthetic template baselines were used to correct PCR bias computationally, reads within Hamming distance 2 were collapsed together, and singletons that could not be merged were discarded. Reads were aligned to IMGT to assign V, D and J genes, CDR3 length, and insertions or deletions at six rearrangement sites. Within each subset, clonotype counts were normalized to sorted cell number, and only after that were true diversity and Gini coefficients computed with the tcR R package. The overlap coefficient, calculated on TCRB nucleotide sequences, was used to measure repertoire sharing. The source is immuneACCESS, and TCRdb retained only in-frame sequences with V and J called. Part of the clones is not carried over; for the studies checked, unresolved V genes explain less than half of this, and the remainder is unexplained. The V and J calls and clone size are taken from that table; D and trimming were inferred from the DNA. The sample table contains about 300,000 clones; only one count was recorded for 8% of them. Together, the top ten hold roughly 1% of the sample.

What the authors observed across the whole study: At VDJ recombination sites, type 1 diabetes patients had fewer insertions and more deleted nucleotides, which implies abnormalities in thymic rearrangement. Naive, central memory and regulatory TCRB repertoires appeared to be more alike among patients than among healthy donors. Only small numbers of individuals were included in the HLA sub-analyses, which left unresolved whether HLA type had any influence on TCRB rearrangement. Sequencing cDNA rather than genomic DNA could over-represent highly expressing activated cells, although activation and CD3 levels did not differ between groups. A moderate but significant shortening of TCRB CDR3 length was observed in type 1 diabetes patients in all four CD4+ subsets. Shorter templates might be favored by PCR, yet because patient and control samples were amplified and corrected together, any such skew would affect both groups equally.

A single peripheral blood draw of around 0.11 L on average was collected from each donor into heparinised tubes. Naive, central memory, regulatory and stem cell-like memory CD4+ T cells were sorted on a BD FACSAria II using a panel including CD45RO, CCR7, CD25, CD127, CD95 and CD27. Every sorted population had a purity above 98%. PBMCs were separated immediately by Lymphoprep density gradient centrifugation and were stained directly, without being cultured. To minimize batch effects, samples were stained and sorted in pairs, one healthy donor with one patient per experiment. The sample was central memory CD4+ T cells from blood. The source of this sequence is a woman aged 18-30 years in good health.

The DNA sequence reads TGTGCCAGTAGTAACTTACGGACTAGCGGGACTAGCACAGATACGCAGTATTTT. Translated, it gives CASSNLRTSGTSTDTQYF. The chain uses TRBV19 and TRBJ2-3, with 12 central nucleotides matching TRBD2. Unmatched junction bases come to 8, with V trimmed by 4 bases and J by 0 bases. As encoded in the germline V gene (reference sequence), CDR1 is LNHDA while CDR2 is SQIVND. The CDR3 has 18 amino acids, counting the end cysteine and phenylalanine. The entry retains the CDR3 DNA only, 54 bases that are in frame from base 1.